The 4 T cell receptor beta chains listed next were all sequenced from one sample in a study of T cell responses to AZD1222 COVID-19 vaccine. Produced via immunoSEQ multiplex PCR; TCRdb's table is partial and in-frame only. The sample shows 150,000 to 200,000 clones, more than 85% of them seen only once. Sequenced here: peripheral blood, sampled on day 0 of AZD1222 vaccination. These receptors originate from an adult in good health.

The table lists this clone with a count of one. The chain combines TRBV6-2 or TRBV6-3 with TRBJ1-1, with a possible D match to TRBD1 (6 bases). V lost 5 bases and J 0 bases, leaving 13 bases between the germline ends. Germline loops: CDR1 MNHEY, CDR2 SVGEGT. This CDR3 spans 15 amino acids. The CDR3 region has the DNA TGTGCCAGCAGTCGGGACAACTACTTGAACACTGAAGCTTTCTTT. Its protein product is CASSRDNYLNTEAFF.

V gene TRBV19 combines with J gene TRBJ1-5; weak D call: TRBD1 (6 bases). CDR1 LNHDA and CDR2 SQIVND come from the germline V gene (reference sequence). The CDR3 totals 15 residues. The V and J ends lost 5 bases and 1 base respectively, with 12 bases between them. This CDR3 is CASSPQQGSNQPQHF. DNA of the CDR3: TGTGCCAGTAGTCCTCAACAGGGAAGCAATCAGCCCCAGCATTTT. Together with reference TRBV19 and TRBJ1-5, the CDR3 gives the full variable domain: DGGITQSPKYLFRKEGQNVTLSCEQNLNHDAMYWYRQDPGQGLRLIYYSQIVNDFQKGDIAEGYSVSREKKESFPLTVTSAQKNPTAFYLCASSPQQGSNQPQHFGDGTRLSIL.

V usage is TRBV6-2 or TRBV6-3 and J usage is TRBJ1-2; the D is unclear. Deletions cut 0 bases from V and 9 bases from J, with 14 bases between. The CDR3 has 14 amino acids. The germline V gene encodes CDR1 MNHEY and CDR2 SVGEGT. CDR3 sequence reads: CASSYSNAGVSYTF. CDR3 DNA: TGTGCCAGCAGTTACTCGAATGCAGGTGTTAGCTACACCTTC.

The chain has TRBV4-2 and TRBJ1-1, with D hard to call. The V end lost 0 bases, the J end lost 2 bases, and 10 bases lay between the germline ends. The CDR3 contains 15 residues. Germline V lookup: CDR1 LGHNA, CDR2 YNFKEQ. CDR3 DNA sequence: TGTGCCAGCAGCCAAGATTGGAAGGGTAACACTGAAGCTTTCTTT. Translating gives CASSQDWKGNTEAFF.